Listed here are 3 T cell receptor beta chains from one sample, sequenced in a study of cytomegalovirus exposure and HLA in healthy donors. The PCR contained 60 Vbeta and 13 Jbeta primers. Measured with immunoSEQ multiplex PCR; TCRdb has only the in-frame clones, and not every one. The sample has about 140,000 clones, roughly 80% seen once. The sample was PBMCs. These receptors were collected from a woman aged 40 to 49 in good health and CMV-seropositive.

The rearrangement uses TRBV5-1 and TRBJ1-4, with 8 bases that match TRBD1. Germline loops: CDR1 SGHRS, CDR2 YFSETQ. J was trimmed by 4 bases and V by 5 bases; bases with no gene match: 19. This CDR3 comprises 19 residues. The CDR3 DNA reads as TGCGCCAGCAGGCTGGGGCCAGGGGGCAGGGGCTCGCTTAATGAAAAACTGTTTTTT. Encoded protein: CASRLGPGGRGSLNEKLFF. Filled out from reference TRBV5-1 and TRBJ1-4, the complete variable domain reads KAGVTQTPRYLIKTRGQQVTLSCSPISGHRSVSWYQQTPGQGLQFLFEYFSETQRNKGNFPGRFSGRQFSNSRSEMNVSTLELGDSALYLCASRLGPGGRGSLNEKLFFGSGTQLSVL.

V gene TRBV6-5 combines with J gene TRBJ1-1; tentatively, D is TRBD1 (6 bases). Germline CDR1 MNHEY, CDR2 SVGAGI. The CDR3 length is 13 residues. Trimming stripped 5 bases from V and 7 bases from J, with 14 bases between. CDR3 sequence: CASSVNREGEAFF. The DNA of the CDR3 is TGTGCCAGCAGTGTTAACAGGGAGGGTGAAGCTTTCTTT.

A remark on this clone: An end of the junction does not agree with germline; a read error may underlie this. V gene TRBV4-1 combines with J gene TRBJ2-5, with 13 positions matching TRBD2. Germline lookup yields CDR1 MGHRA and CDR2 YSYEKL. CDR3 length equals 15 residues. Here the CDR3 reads CASSQGLAGSGTRYF. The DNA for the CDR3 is TGCGCCAGCAGCCAGGGACTAGCGGGATCGGGGACCCGGTACTTC.